The text below deals with one TCR beta chain. Its matching antigen is unknown. This sample is drawn from a study of blood T cells in healthy people across ages. General study results and limits: With unsorted PBMCs, a conclusive comparison of naive versus antigen-experienced cells was not possible. Roughly linear declines in TCR beta diversity per million T cells occurred with age.

A second PCR of roughly 7 to 11 cycles used a sample-barcoded 5' primer and a J-beta primer mix. Each cDNA molecule was tagged by a template-switch adaptor that had 12 random nucleotides. Each of the samples gave a minimum of 2.5 million paired-end reads that contained CDR3. TCRdb re-called the 5' RACE reads with MiXCR, one entry per CDR3 protein. Of approximately 730,000 distinct CDR3 sequences listed, about 53% are singletons. This CDR3 is built from 19 residues. Germline CDR1 and CDR2: MGHRA and YSYEKL. The sample consisted of blood. The TCR comes from a man aged 80 or over in good health. The chain combines TRBV4-1 with TRBJ2-4, with 12 bases identical to TRBD1. The J call may not be correct, given that the DNA end is closer to TRBJ2-5. The CDR3 nucleotides read TGCGCCAGCAGCCAAGAAGAATCACGGGGACAGGGGGCATGGGAGACCCAGTACTTC. Amino acid sequence: CASSQEESRGQGAWETQYF.